The present T cell receptor beta chain was sequenced within a study of regulatory T cells in long-lasting Graves disease. In its sample, this clonotype was seen a few times. CDR3 length: 13 residues. The germline V gene encodes CDR1 SGHTA and CDR2 FQGTGA. Losses at the gene ends were 1 base for V and 7 bases for J; bases not matched to a gene: 1. The time point is: persistent/refractory GD, antithyroid drugs over 5 years with positive TRAb. RNA extracted from PBMCs served as the sequencing template. Building of the TCR beta libraries involved iRepertoire HTBI primers and Arm-PCR of CDR3 regions. From the multiplex PCR reads, TCRdb called clonotypes with MiXCR, one entry per CDR3 protein. The sample lists 350,000 to 450,000 distinct CDR3 sequences, under 25% occurring once.

The material sequenced was peripheral blood mononuclear cells (PBMCs), taken when the disease was refractory, from a patient treated with antithyroid drugs. The chain employs TRBV7-3 and TRBJ2-7; 10 positions agree with TRBD2. This receptor was obtained from a female donor with Graves disease. The DNA of the CDR3 is TGTGCCAGCAGCTTAATACTAGCGGGAGAGCAGTACTTC. Amino acids: CASSLILAGEQYF.